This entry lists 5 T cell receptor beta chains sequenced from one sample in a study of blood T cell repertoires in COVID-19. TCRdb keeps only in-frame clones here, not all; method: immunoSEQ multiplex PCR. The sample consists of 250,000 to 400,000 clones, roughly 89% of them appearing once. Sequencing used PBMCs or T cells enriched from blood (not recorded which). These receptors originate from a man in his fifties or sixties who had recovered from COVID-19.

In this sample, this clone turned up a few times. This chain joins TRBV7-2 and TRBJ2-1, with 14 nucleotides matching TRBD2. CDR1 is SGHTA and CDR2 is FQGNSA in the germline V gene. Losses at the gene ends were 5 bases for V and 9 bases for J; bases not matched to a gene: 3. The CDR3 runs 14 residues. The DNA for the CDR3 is TGTGCCAGCAGCCCGGGACTAGCGGGAGCTGAGCAGTTCTTC. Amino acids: CASSPGLAGAEQFF.

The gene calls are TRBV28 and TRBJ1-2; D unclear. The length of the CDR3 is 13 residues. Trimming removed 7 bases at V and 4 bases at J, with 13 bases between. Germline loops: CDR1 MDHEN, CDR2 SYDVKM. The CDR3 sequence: CASNLEVTYGYTF. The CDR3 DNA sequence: TGTGCCAGCAACCTGGAGGTAACCTATGGCTACACCTTC.

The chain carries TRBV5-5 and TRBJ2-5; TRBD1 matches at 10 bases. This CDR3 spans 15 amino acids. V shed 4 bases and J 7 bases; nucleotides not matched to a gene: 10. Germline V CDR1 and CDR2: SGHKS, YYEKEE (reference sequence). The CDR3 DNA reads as TGTGCCAGCAGCCCCGGGACAGGGGCCCCGTCGACCCAGTACTTC. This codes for CASSPGTGAPSTQYF.

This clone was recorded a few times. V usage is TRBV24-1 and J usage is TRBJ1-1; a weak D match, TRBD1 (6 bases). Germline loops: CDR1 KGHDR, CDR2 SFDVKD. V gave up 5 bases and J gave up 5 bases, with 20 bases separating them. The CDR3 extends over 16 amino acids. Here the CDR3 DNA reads TGTGCCACCAGTGGGGGGCGAGACGCCGAGGGTACTGAAGCTTTCTTT. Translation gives CATSGGRDAEGTEAFF.

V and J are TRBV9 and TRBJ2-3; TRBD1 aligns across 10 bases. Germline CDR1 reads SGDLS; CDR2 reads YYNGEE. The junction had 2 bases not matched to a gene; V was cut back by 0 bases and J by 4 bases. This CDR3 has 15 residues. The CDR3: CASSVGTGGADTQYF. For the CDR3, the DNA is TGTGCCAGCAGCGTAGGGACAGGGGGGGCAGATACGCAGTATTTT.